This is a list of T cell receptor beta chains from one sample in a study of blood T cells in healthy people across ages. MiXCR, applied by TCRdb to the 5' RACE reads, yields one record per CDR3 protein. The repertoire consists of about a million distinct CDR3 sequences, with about 48% occurring once and the leading ten covering around an eighth. The sequencing sample was made of blood. These receptors originate from a man aged 25-40 years in good health. Both conserved end residues are part of each CDR3. Fields, in order: clone size, D gene, V gene, J gene, CDR3 DNA, CDR3 protein. The D gene is left open where the match is weak. Clone size is shown for a subset of rows, as once, few, many or a class of expanded clone.

size: many
D: .
V: TRBV7-2
J: TRBJ2-7
DNA: TGTGCCAGCAGCTTAGATCACAGCTCCTACGAGCAGTACTTC
CDR3: CASSLDHSSYEQYF

size: .
D: .
V: TRBV20-1
J: TRBJ2-3
DNA: TGCAGTGCTAGAGGGACATATATAGATACGCAGTATTTT
CDR3: CSARGTYIDTQYF

size: .
D: .
V: TRBV5-1
J: TRBJ2-5
DNA: TGCGCCAGCAGCCCCAACCCAGGACAAGAGACCCAGTACTTC
CDR3: CASSPNPGQETQYF

size: .
D: TRBD1
V: TRBV4-1
J: TRBJ1-5
DNA: TGCGCCAGCAGCCCCTCCGGACAGGGGTCTCAGCCCCAGCATTTT
CDR3: CASSPSGQGSQPQHF

size: .
D: .
V: TRBV29-1
J: TRBJ2-5
DNA: TGCAGCGTTGAAGAGGTCCAGGGGAAGGGGACCCAGTACTTC
CDR3: CSVEEVQGKGTQYF

size: .
D: .
V: TRBV6-2/TRBV6-3
J: TRBJ1-5
DNA: TGTGCCAGCAGCAAATCACAGGTGTACCAGCCCCAGCATTTT
CDR3: CASSKSQVYQPQHF

size: few
D: TRBD1
V: TRBV13
J: TRBJ2-5
DNA: TGTGCCAGCAGCTTCGACAGGGGGGGGGAGACCCAGTACTTC
CDR3: CASSFDRGGETQYF

size: .
D: TRBD1
V: TRBV7-9
J: TRBJ2-5
DNA: TGTGCCAGCAGCGCCCGGGACAGGGTACAAGAGACCCAGTACTTC
CDR3: CASSARDRVQETQYF

size: .
D: .
V: TRBV27
J: TRBJ2-7
DNA: TGCGCCAGCAGTTTAATTTTAGGTGGGGGGCTGAGCTACGAGCAGTACTTC
CDR3: CASSLILGGGLSYEQYF

size: few
D: .
V: TRBV6-5
J: TRBJ1-2
DNA: TGTGCCAGCAGACGAGGACAGTTCTATGGCTACACCTTC
CDR3: CASRRGQFYGYTF

size: .
D: .
V: TRBV20-1
J: TRBJ2-7
DNA: TGCAGTGCTAGAGTGCCATCCTCCTACGAGCAGTACTTC
CDR3: CSARVPSSYEQYF

size: many
D: .
V: TRBV7-2
J: TRBJ2-1
DNA: TGTGCCAGCAGCTTAGGAGGGGGGAATCGGAATGAGCAGTTCTTC
CDR3: CASSLGGGNRNEQFF

size: .
D: TRBD2
V: TRBV20-1
J: TRBJ2-7
DNA: TGCAGTGCTATGGGAGGGAACGAGTACGAGCAGTACTTC
CDR3: CSAMGGNEYEQYF

size: .
D: .
V: TRBV7-2
J: TRBJ2-3
DNA: TGTGCCAGCAGCTTTGGGCCTGACAACACAGATACGCAGTATTTT
CDR3: CASSFGPDNTDTQYF

size: .
D: .
V: TRBV4-3
J: TRBJ2-3
DNA: TGCGCCAGCAGCCAAGATCCTTTACAAGTAGATACGCAGTATTTT
CDR3: CASSQDPLQVDTQYF

size: few
D: .
V: TRBV29-1
J: TRBJ2-7
DNA: TGCAGCGTTGTTAACGGCTCCTACGAGCAGTACTTC
CDR3: CSVVNGSYEQYF

size: .
D: TRBD1
V: TRBV6-1
J: TRBJ1-2
DNA: TGTACCAGCAGCTCAGGGGGATATGGCTACACCTTC
CDR3: CTSSSGGYGYTF

size: few
D: TRBD1
V: TRBV9
J: TRBJ2-7
DNA: TGTGCCAGCAGCGCCACAGGGGCAGACTACGAGCAGTACTTC
CDR3: CASSATGADYEQYF

size: .
D: .
V: TRBV21-1
J: TRBJ2-3
DNA: TGTGCCAGCAGCAAGGGGGCATCCACAGATACGCAGTATTTT
CDR3: CASSKGASTDTQYF

size: once
D: .
V: TRBV7-9
J: TRBJ1-2
DNA: TGTGCCAGCAGCCTAGAGGGACTACTATTTGGGGGCTACACCTTC
CDR3: CASSLEGLLFGGYTF

size: .
D: .
V: TRBV11-3
J: TRBJ2-3
DNA: TGTGCCATCCCCCCTAGGCGCACAGATACGCAGTATTTT
CDR3: CAIPPRRTDTQYF

size: few
D: .
V: TRBV7-2
J: TRBJ2-7
DNA: TGTGCCAGCAGCTTAGGGTCGGACAGTAGCTCCTACGAGCAGTACTTC
CDR3: CASSLGSDSSSYEQYF

size: .
D: .
V: TRBV5-6
J: TRBJ2-3
DNA: TGTGCCAGCAGCTTGGGTGGACGCACAGCGGTCACCGATACGCAGTATTTT
CDR3: CASSLGGRTAVTDTQYF

size: .
D: .
V: TRBV9
J: TRBJ2-1
DNA: TGTGCCGGCAGCGACGGAACAGGGATTCGTGAGCAGTTCTTC
CDR3: CAGSDGTGIREQFF

size: .
D: .
V: TRBV29-1
J: TRBJ1-2
DNA: TGCAGCGTTGAGGGCAGGGCGGGGGGCTACACCTTC
CDR3: CSVEGRAGGYTF

size: .
D: .
V: TRBV5-1
J: TRBJ2-3
DNA: TGCGCCAGCAGCTATCAGGGCACAGATACGCAGTATTTT
CDR3: CASSYQGTDTQYF

size: .
D: .
V: TRBV6-5
J: TRBJ1-5
DNA: TGTGCCAGCAGTTACTCCGGGATGAAAAATCAGCCCCAGCATTTT
CDR3: CASSYSGMKNQPQHF

size: .
D: TRBD1
V: TRBV5-1
J: TRBJ1-6
DNA: TGCGCCATCAAAACCCCCGGGACAGTGATAAGCTCCTATAATTCACCCCTCCACTTT
CDR3: CAIKTPGTVISSYNSPLHF

size: few
D: TRBD1
V: TRBV5-1
J: TRBJ2-3
DNA: TGCGCCAGCAGCCAGACAGGGTTCACAGATACGCAGTATTTT
CDR3: CASSQTGFTDTQYF

size: .
D: TRBD1
V: TRBV6-5
J: TRBJ2-7
DNA: TGTGCCAGCAACCCACGGACAGGCTACTACGAGCAGTACTTC
CDR3: CASNPRTGYYEQYF